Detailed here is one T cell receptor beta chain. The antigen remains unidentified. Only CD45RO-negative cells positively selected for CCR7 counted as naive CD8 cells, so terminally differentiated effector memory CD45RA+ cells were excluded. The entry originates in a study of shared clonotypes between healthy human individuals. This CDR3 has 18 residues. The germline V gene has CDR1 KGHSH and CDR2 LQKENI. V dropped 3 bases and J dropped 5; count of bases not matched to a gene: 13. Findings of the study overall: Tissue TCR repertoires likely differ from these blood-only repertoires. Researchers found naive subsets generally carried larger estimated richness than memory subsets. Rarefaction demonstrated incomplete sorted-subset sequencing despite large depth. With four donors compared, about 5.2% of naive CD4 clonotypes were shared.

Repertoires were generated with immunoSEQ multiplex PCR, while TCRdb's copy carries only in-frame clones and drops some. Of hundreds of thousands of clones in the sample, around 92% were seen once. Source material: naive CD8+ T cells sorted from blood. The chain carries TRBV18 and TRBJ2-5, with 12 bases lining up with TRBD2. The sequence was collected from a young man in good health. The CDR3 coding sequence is TGTGCCAGCTCACCGGCCAGACCTAGCGGGAGGGCCGGGGAGACCCAGTACTTC. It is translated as CASSPARPSGRAGETQYF.